The 18 T cell receptor beta chains below come from one sample, sequenced in a study of human T cells and chemical hapten exposure. In TCRdb, the RACE reads were re-called with MiXCR into one record per CDR3 protein. The sample carries about 80,000 distinct CDR3 sequences, around 15% recorded once. The time point here: pre-sensitization, week 0. Noted treatment: therapeutic diphenylcyclopropenone sensitization with weekly scalp DPC. The sample here was whole blood, taken in connection with sensitization to the hapten diphenylcyclopropenone (DPC). The receptors derive from a woman in her 50s with alopecia areata. Some clones in this sample may be carry-over from other donors' samples.

This clonotype was seen a handful of times. The chain has TRBV29-1 and TRBJ1-6; D ambiguous. Germline V CDR1 and CDR2: SQVTM, ANQGSEA. V dropped 4 bases and J dropped 9 bases, with 13 bases sitting between them. This CDR3 has 13 residues. CDR3 DNA: TGCAGCGTTGCCCGGGATGGTGGTTCACCCCTCCACTTT. This codes for CSVARDGGSPLHF.

This clonotype appeared a few times. The chain joins TRBV10-3 to TRBJ2-3; TRBD2 is a possible D gene (5 bases). Germline CDR1 and CDR2: ENHRY and SYGVKD. Trimming left V 10 bases short and J 3 bases short, with 17 bases between. The CDR3 has 14 residues. The CDR3 DNA follows: TGTGCCACCCGGCCGGCTGGGGAGACAGATACGCAGTATTTT. Its protein product is CATRPAGETDTQYF.

The table lists this clonotype with many counts. This chain connects TRBV14 to TRBJ2-7; unclear D gene. Germline CDR1 reads SGHDN; CDR2 reads FVKESK. The CDR3 sequence is 13 residues long. The germline V and J ends were trimmed by 0 bases and 6 bases, with 9 bases remaining between them. CDR3 in amino acids: CASSQDLASEQYF. The CDR3 region has the DNA TGTGCCAGCAGCCAAGATTTAGCTAGCGAGCAGTACTTC.

V is TRBV7-8 and J is TRBJ2-5, with 9 bases aligning to TRBD1. Trimming at V came to 5 bases and at J to 4 bases, leaving 5 bases not matched to a gene. Germline V lookup: CDR1 SGHVS, CDR2 FQNEAQ. The CDR3 loop spans 14 amino acids. The CDR3 protein is CASSAQTGGETQYF. In DNA, the CDR3 is TGTGCCAGCAGCGCACAGACAGGGGGAGAGACCCAGTACTTC.

This clonotype showed up just a few times. The chain joins TRBV12-3 or TRBV12-4 to TRBJ2-7; D gene unclear. The CDR3 consists of 13 residues. Between the trimmed V and J ends, which lost 3 bases and 0 bases, there was a span of 6 bases. Here the CDR3 DNA reads TGTGCCAGCAGTTTTAGAGTCTCCTACGAGCAGTACTTC. Protein sequence: CASSFRVSYEQYF.

The chain joins TRBV12-3 or TRBV12-4 to TRBJ2-1; 14 bases line up with TRBD2. Trimming at V came to 5 bases and at J to 8 bases, leaving 11 bases not matched to a gene. The CDR3 has 17 amino acids. For the CDR3, the DNA is TGTGCCAGCAGTCCGTTGGGGACTAGCGGGAGTAGGTATGAGCAGTTCTTC. It codes for CASSPLGTSGSRYEQFF.

This clonotype was counted at least ten times. This chain joins TRBV27 and TRBJ1-1, with TRBD1 as a possible D gene (5 bases). V was pared by 0 bases and J by 1 base, with 12 bases between. From germline, CDR1 is MNHEY and CDR2 SMNVEV (reference sequence). The CDR3 covers 16 residues. The CDR3 loop is CASSLSWGPTNTEAFF. The CDR3 nucleotides read TGTGCCAGCAGTTTATCGTGGGGACCCACGAACACTGAAGCTTTCTTT.

This clonotype occurred many times. This rearrangement joins TRBV5-1 to TRBJ1-6; D gene unclear. CDR3 length equals 12 residues. V lost 0 bases and J lost 8, with 3 bases in between. CDR1 is SGHRS and CDR2 is YFSETQ in the germline V gene. For the CDR3, the DNA is TGCGCCAGCAGCTTGGAACATTCACCCCTCCACTTT. Translated: CASSLEHSPLHF.

This clonotype was observed a few times. The J gene is TRBJ2-1, the V gene TRBV12-3 or TRBV12-4, with 10 bases fitting TRBD2. This CDR3 has 13 amino acids. V lost 6 bases to trimming and J lost 12 bases; unmatched junction nucleotides: 8. The CDR3, as DNA: TGTGCCAGCAGAATGACTTTAGCGGGAGGGCAGTTCTTC. It translates to CASRMTLAGGQFF.

The chain joins TRBV5-6 to TRBJ1-5; D is uncertain. The germline V gene has CDR1 SGHDT and CDR2 YYEEEE. V dropped 4 bases and J dropped 3 bases, with 5 bases sitting between them. The CDR3 covers 12 residues. The CDR3 nucleotides are TGTGCCAGCAGCGTTTTCAATCAGCCCCAGCATTTT. Its translation is CASSVFNQPQHF.

This clonotype was observed at least ten times. This CDR3 is CASSPPPGQPMEDTEAFF. The CDR3 region has the DNA TGTGCCAGCTCACCCCCTCCGGGACAGCCTATGGAGGACACTGAAGCTTTCTTT. The rearrangement joins TRBV18 to TRBJ1-1; TRBD1 agrees at 7 bases. The trim removed 3 bases at V and 3 bases at J, leaving 16 bases unmatched. Germline V gene data show CDR1 as KGHSH and CDR2 as LQKENI. The CDR3 is 18 amino acids.

This clonotype was seen at least ten times. This chain joins TRBV6-6 and TRBJ2-7, with a weak D call TRBD2 (5 bases). Per the germline V gene, CDR1 is MNHNY and CDR2 is SVGAGI (reference sequence). The CDR3 covers 13 residues. V was trimmed by 8 bases and J by 3 bases, leaving 14 bases between them. Here the CDR3 reads CASANGVNYEQYF. The CDR3 DNA reads TGTGCCAGCGCTAACGGGGTAAACTACGAGCAGTACTTC.

This clonotype appeared a few times. The V gene is TRBV18, the J gene TRBJ1-1; 7 bases are shared with TRBD1. The CDR3 extends over 15 amino acids. Unmatched junction bases numbered 7, after V lost 2 bases and J lost 4 bases. Germline CDR1 KGHSH, CDR2 LQKENI. CDR3 residues: CASSPEGAEVTEAFF. The CDR3 DNA reads as TGTGCCAGCTCACCAGAGGGGGCGGAGGTCACTGAAGCTTTCTTT.

This sequence joins TRBV18 and TRBJ1-5; D not resolved. Trimming took off 5 bases at V and 7 bases at J, with 12 bases between the two ends. CDR1 and CDR2 from the germline V gene are KGHSH and LQKENI. The CDR3 sequence is 13 residues long. CDR3 bases: TGTGCCAGCTCATCGATGGTTGACCAGCCCCAGCATTTT. Protein: CASSSMVDQPQHF. Full variable domain (remainder filled in from reference TRBV18 and TRBJ1-5): NAGVMQNPRHLVRRRGQEARLRCSPMKGHSHVYWYRQLPEEGLKFMVYLQKENIIDESGMPKERFSAEFPKEGPSILRIQQVVRGDSAAYFCASSSMVDQPQHFGDGTRLSIL.

This clonotype turned up a few times. This chain links TRBV6-1 with TRBJ2-2; D call uncertain. The germline CDR1 and CDR2 sequences are MNHNS and SASEGT. The CDR3 has 13 residues. With 7 bases removed from V and 5 bases from J, the gap between germline ends came to 11 bases. Here the CDR3 reads CASTRSRTGELFF. CDR3 in DNA: TGTGCCAGCACCAGGTCGAGAACCGGGGAGCTGTTTTTT.

This clonotype showed up many times. The rearrangement links TRBV6-2 or TRBV6-3 to TRBJ2-3, with D possibly TRBD2 on 5 matching bases. Trimming removed 2 bases at V and 0 bases at J, with 18 bases between. The CDR3 covers 18 residues. CDR1 and CDR2 (germline): MNHEY, SVGEGT. CDR3 in amino acids: CASSYDFEWPGSTDTQYF. CDR3 DNA sequence: TGTGCCAGCAGTTACGACTTCGAGTGGCCGGGAAGCACAGATACGCAGTATTTT.

V is TRBV9 and J is TRBJ2-7; TRBD1 matches at 9 bases. Trimming removed 0 bases from V and 5 bases from J; junction bases left unmatched: 3. Germline V CDR1 and CDR2: SGDLS, YYNGEE. There are 14 residues in the CDR3. The CDR3 bases are TGTGCCAGCAGCGTAGGGGACAGGGTCCACGAGCAGTACTTC. This sequence encodes CASSVGDRVHEQYF.

J is TRBJ2-5 and V is TRBV18; no definite D call. V was cut by 0 bases and J by 3 bases, with 8 bases left in between. Germline V gene sequence: CDR1 KGHSH, CDR2 LQKENI. CDR3 length: 14 residues. The CDR3, as DNA: TGTGCCAGCTCACCACCGATAACAGAAGAGACCCAGTACTTC. Translation: CASSPPITEETQYF. Using reference TRBV18 and TRBJ2-5 for the parts outside the CDR3, the full variable domain is NAGVMQNPRHLVRRRGQEARLRCSPMKGHSHVYWYRQLPEEGLKFMVYLQKENIIDESGMPKERFSAEFPKEGPSILRIQQVVRGDSAAYFCASSPPITEETQYFGPGTRLLVL.